This TCR beta chain came from a study of blood T cell repertoires in COVID-19. Study as a whole: COVID-19 samples collected from the United States, Italy and Spain covered acute and convalescent phases. Sample material is recorded as cDNA or gDNA derived from T cells, B-cell-depleted T cells, or PBMCs.

Germline-derived CDR1 and CDR2 are SNHLY and FYNNEI. V shed 5 bases and J shed 2 bases, with 18 bases lying between them. This CDR3 region has 16 residues. In the original processing: It was from reference gene primer amplification that nucleated cell counts were estimated. The protocol was immunoSEQ multiplex PCR, while the TCRdb copy is restricted to in-frame clones and leaves out a portion. The V and J calls and clone size are taken from that table; D and trimming were inferred from the DNA. The data contain fewer than 150,000 clones, approximately 86% of them singletons. The source is a woman aged 50 to 60 who had recovered from COVID-19. Sequencing used peripheral blood. The V gene is TRBV2, the J gene TRBJ1-2; tentatively, D is TRBD1 (6 bases). CDR3 loop: CASSRDLRGENYGYTF. The CDR3 coding sequence is TGTGCCAGCAGTAGGGACCTCAGGGGCGAAAACTATGGCTACACCTTC.